The following is a TCR beta chain sequence with its context. Some clones are missing from TCRdb's copy, which holds only in-frame ones; the method was immunoSEQ multiplex PCR. The repertoire has some 220,000 clones, 85% of them found once; the top ten carry around 6.8%. Trimming pared 3 bases from V and 5 bases from J, leaving 10 bases between. Germline-derived CDR1 and CDR2 are KGHSH and LQKENI. The CDR3 is made up of 13 amino acids. The sample is drawn from a study of blood T cell repertoires in COVID-19. The V gene is TRBV18, the J gene TRBJ2-5, with a weak D call TRBD2 (6 bases). This receptor was obtained from a woman aged 55 to 70 with active or convalescent COVID-19. The sample taken for sequencing was peripheral blood. The CDR3 coding sequence is TGTGCCAGCTCACCTGGGGAGGTGGAGACCCAGTACTTC. It encodes CASSPGEVETQYF.